The 22 T cell receptor beta chains below were found in one sample sequenced in a study of T cells in women clearing cervical HPV infection. Produced via immunoSEQ multiplex PCR; TCRdb's table is partial and in-frame only. This table holds tens of thousands of clones. What was sequenced was blood buffy coat. The source of these receptors is a woman aged 18 to 75 with a cervical HPV16 infection that either progressed to CIN3+ or cleared (not recorded which).

For this clone: The read ends 3 residues shy of where the CDR3 ends; the end is completed using the germline J gene. The rearrangement links TRBV28 to TRBJ2-1; 7 bases align to TRBD2. Germline trimming cut 5 bases from V and 7 bases from J; bases unmatched to any gene: 11. Germline CDR1 and CDR2: MDHEN and SYDVKM. This CDR3 spans 15 amino acids. CDR3 residues: CASSPPPGLRNEQFF. The sequenced CDR3 bases are TGTGCCAGCAGTCCCCCCCCGGGACTAAGAAATGAG.

About this clone itself: The CDR3 end is not reached by the read, which stops 3 residues before it; the germline J gene fills it in. This rearrangement joins TRBV18 to TRBJ2-7; TRBD2 agrees at 8 bases. Germline CDR1 KGHSH, CDR2 LQKENI. This CDR3 has 15 residues. V trimming: 0 bases; J trimming: 5 bases; junction bases outside the gene matches: 6. The sequenced CDR3 bases are TGTGCCAGCTCACCACCAGCGGGAGTTTTCAACGAG. It codes for CASSPPAGVFNE. The CDR3 reads in full as CASSPPAGVFNEQYF.

With respect to this clone: Read sequence stops 3 residues before the CDR3 end, and the germline J gene provides the missing end. The V gene is TRBV11-1, the J gene TRBJ2-1; D unresolved. CDR1 is SGHAT, CDR2 FQDESV, per germline (reference sequence). CDR3 length: 14 residues. V was shortened by 5 bases and J by 3 bases, with 11 bases between the two germline ends. The sequenced part of the CDR3 DNA is TGTGCCAGCAGCCCCCCAACTGGCTACAATGAG. This gives the protein CASSPPTGYNE. The CDR3 as a whole reads CASSPPTGYNEQFF.

A word on this clone: The read comes to an end 3 residues before the CDR3 does, leaving the germline J gene to fill in the end. V usage is TRBV29-1 and J usage is TRBJ2-5; 12 nucleotides line up with TRBD2. The ends lost 6 bases at V and 3 bases at J; junction bases unmatched: 8. Germline V gene data show CDR1 as SQVTM and CDR2 as ANQGSEA. The CDR3 length is 15 residues. CDR3 residues: CSVLDRTSGEETQYF. The CDR3 DNA, read in part, is TGCAGCGTCCTTGACAGGACTAGCGGGGAAGAGACC.

On this clone: The read ends 3 residues shy of where the CDR3 ends; the end is completed using the germline J gene. The rearrangement links TRBV10-3 to TRBJ2-1, with 8 bases lining up with TRBD2. The V gene's germline CDR1 is ENHRY and CDR2 SYGVKD. The J segment lost 0 bases and the V segment lost 11 bases, leaving 6 bases of the junction unmatched. The CDR3 is made up of 14 amino acids. The CDR3 reads CAGSGGSSYNEQFF. The CDR3 DNA, read in part, is TGTGCCGGGAGCGGGGGCAGCTCCTACAATGAG.

The sequenced part of the CDR3 DNA is TGTGCCAGCAGTGGACTAGCGGGGCGCTTGGGTACAGATACG. Translation: CASSGLAGRLGTDT. In full, the CDR3 is CASSGLAGRLGTDTQYF. The V and J genes are TRBV2 and TRBJ2-3, with 11 bases lining up with TRBD2. Coverage ceases 3 residues before the CDR3 finishes, and the germline J gene fills in the end. The J segment lost 3 bases and the V segment lost 4 bases, leaving 9 bases of the junction unmatched. There are 17 residues in the CDR3. Germline CDR1 is SNHLY and CDR2 is FYNNEI.

Concerning this clone: Sequencing ends 3 residues short of the CDR3 end; the germline J gene provides the rest. The chain uses TRBV18 and TRBJ1-2, with 9 positions matching TRBD1. The CDR3 is made up of 13 amino acids. Per germline, CDR1 KGHSH and CDR2 LQKENI. The DNA read from the CDR3 is TGTGCCAGCTCACCAACAGGGGGCAATGAC. Protein product: CASSPTGGND. The whole CDR3 is CASSPTGGNDYTF.

Turning to this clone: Read data end 3 residues before the CDR3 end; the end is taken from the germline J gene. This chain connects TRBV29-1 to TRBJ2-1; possible D gene TRBD2, 5 bases. This CDR3 is 10 amino acids long. CDR1 and CDR2 from the germline V gene are SQVTM and ANQGSEA. Trimming shortened V by 3 bases and J by 9 bases, and 6 bases separated the two germline ends. CDR3 sequence: CSVERVEQFF. The sequenced CDR3 bases are TGCAGCGTTGAGAGGGTTGAG.

Comment on this clone: The CDR3 end is not reached by the read, which stops 3 residues before it; the germline J gene fills it in. The J gene is TRBJ2-6, the V gene TRBV4-1; TRBD1 agrees at 10 bases. V lost 3 bases, J lost 4 bases, and 3 bases stayed unmatched. This CDR3 contains 16 residues. From germline, CDR1 is MGHRA and CDR2 YSYEKL. CDR3 in amino acids: CASSQGQGSGANVLTF. The CDR3 bases that were read are TGCGCCAGCAGCCAGGGACAGGGGAGCGGGGCCAACGTC.

With respect to this clone: The read ends 3 residues shy of where the CDR3 ends; the end is completed using the germline J gene. This chain connects TRBV2 to TRBJ2-7; tentatively, D is TRBD1 (8 bases). Per the germline V gene, CDR1 is SNHLY and CDR2 is FYNNEI. The CDR3 loop spans 16 amino acids. Trimming pared 5 bases from V and 3 bases from J, leaving 20 bases between. The sequenced CDR3 bases are TGTGCCAGCAGTATACAGGGGGGGGTTGCGGGCTACGAG. This gives the protein CASSIQGGVAGYE. The CDR3 reads in full as CASSIQGGVAGYEQYF.

Regarding this clone: The CDR3 is cut off 3 residues early in the read; its end comes from the germline J gene. The chain links TRBV29-1 to TRBJ2-2; 10 bases fit TRBD2. Looked up from germline, CDR1 is SQVTM and CDR2 is ANQGSEA. The CDR3 spans 15 residues. V shed 7 bases, J shed 6 bases, and the junction held 11 bases outside the gene matches. CDR3 residues: CSASPMGLASGELFF. The sequenced part of the CDR3 DNA is TGCAGCGCCTCCCCTATGGGACTAGCGTCCGGGGAG.

Regarding this clone: The CDR3 goes on 3 residues after the read ends, and that part is filled in from the germline J gene. Other DNA sequences in this sample translate to the same CDR3. The J gene is TRBJ1-3, the V gene TRBV5-6; 10 nucleotides align to TRBD1. V dropped 2 bases and J dropped 4; count of bases not matched to a gene: 3. The CDR3 has 15 amino acids. The germline gives CDR1 SGHDT, CDR2 YYEEEE. CDR3: CASSFGTGVGNTIYF. CDR3 DNA, as far as it was read: TGTGCCAGCAGCTTCGGGACAGGGGTGGGAAACACC. Variable domain in full (rest from reference TRBV5-6 and TRBJ1-3): DAGVTQSPTHLIKTRGQQVTLRCSPKSGHDTVSWYQQALGQGPQFIFQYYEEEERQRGNFPDRFSGHQFPNYSSELNVNALLLGDSALYLCASSFGTGVGNTIYFGEGSWLTVV.

As regards this clone: Read coverage stops 3 residues before the CDR3 terminus; the germline J gene supplies the remainder. This rearrangement joins TRBV18 to TRBJ1-2; tentative D call: TRBD1 (6 bases). From germline, CDR1 is KGHSH and CDR2 LQKENI. V lost 6 bases and J 2 bases, leaving 10 bases between the germline ends. The length of the CDR3 is 13 residues. The CDR3 region is CASSSDRNYGYTF. CDR3 bases read: TGTGCCAGCTCCTCGGACAGAAACTATGGC.

A word on this clone: The read gets to within 3 residues of the CDR3 end, and the germline J gene fills in the rest. The gene calls are TRBV29-1 and TRBJ2-7; maybe TRBD1 (5 bases). Germline CDR1 SQVTM, CDR2 ANQGSEA. V lost 3 bases, J lost 1 base, and 10 bases lay in between. CDR3 length: 13 amino acids. The DNA read from the CDR3 is TGCAGCGTTGATGGGCAGGGTTCCTACGAG. As protein: CSVDGQGSYE. The whole CDR3 sequence is CSVDGQGSYEQYF.

About this clone: The read terminates 3 residues before the CDR3 end, so the remaining end is supplied by the germline J gene. The genes are TRBV20-1 and TRBJ2-3, with 7 bases aligning to TRBD2. The CDR3 has 14 residues. CDR1 and CDR2 (germline): DFQATT, SNEGSKA (reference sequence). CDR3 bases read: TGCAGTGCTAGAGATCCCAACGGACTAGAGACG. Translated: CSARDPNGLET. The whole CDR3 reads CSARDPNGLETQYF.

With respect to this clone: The CDR3 goes on 3 residues after the read ends, and that part is filled in from the germline J gene. The chain combines TRBV7-3 with TRBJ1-2; D gene ambiguous. CDR1 and CDR2 from the germline V gene are SGHTA and FQGTGA. The CDR3 sequence is 12 residues long. The CDR3 region is CASSLGQNDYTF. The CDR3 DNA, read in part, is TGTGCCAGCAGCTTAGGGCAAAATGAC.

A remark on this clone: The read gets to within 3 residues of the CDR3 end, and the germline J gene fills in the rest. V usage is TRBV7-3 and J usage is TRBJ2-1; 11 bases are a match to TRBD2. Germline trimming cut 1 base from V and 7 bases from J; bases unmatched to any gene: 3. The CDR3 loop spans 15 amino acids. Germline V gene lookup returns CDR1 SGHTA and CDR2 FQGTGA. The CDR3 loop is CASSLIGTSGNEQFF. CDR3 bases read: TGTGCCAGCAGCTTAATTGGGACTAGCGGTAATGAG.

CDR3 bases read: TGTGCCAGCAGCTTCACAGGGGGTCTCTCTAACGAG. It is translated as CASSFTGGLSNE. The full-length CDR3 reads as CASSFTGGLSNEQYF. The genes are TRBV11-3 and TRBJ2-7; 8 bases fit TRBD1. The sequence runs out 3 residues before the end of the CDR3; the remainder is reconstructed from the germline J gene. The CDR3 is 15 amino acids. After removal of 3 bases from V and 5 bases from J, the junction contained 9 bases not matched to a gene. Germline V gives CDR1 SGHNT, CDR2 YENEEA.

For this clone: The CDR3 end falls 3 residues outside the read, so it is completed with the germline J gene. The V call is TRBV7-3, the J call TRBJ1-2; unclear D gene. CDR1 SGHTA and CDR2 FQGTGA come from the germline V gene. CDR3 length equals 14 residues. CDR3 region: CASSLGLDSYDYTF. CDR3 bases read: TGTGCCAGCAGCTTAGGACTTGACTCCTACGAC.

Points on this clone: The read comes to an end 3 residues before the CDR3 does, leaving the germline J gene to fill in the end. The chain uses TRBV18 and TRBJ1-2; 9 bases align to TRBD1. The CDR3 has 14 amino acids. CDR1 KGHSH and CDR2 LQKENI come from the germline V gene. Partial CDR3 DNA: TGTGCCAGCTCCACGCGAGGGACAGGGTCTGAC. Translating it yields CASSTRGTGSD. The entire CDR3 sequence reads CASSTRGTGSDYTF.

Regarding this clone: The CDR3 end is not reached by the read, which stops 3 residues before it; the germline J gene fills it in. This rearrangement joins TRBV6-1 to TRBJ2-6; TRBD1 might be the D (5 bases). V was trimmed by 2 bases and J by 4 bases, leaving 6 bases between them. The CDR3 totals 14 residues. The germline CDR1 and CDR2 sequences are MNHNS and SASEGT. The CDR3 is CASSERGGANVLTF. The sequenced CDR3 bases are TGTGCCAGCAGTGAAAGGGGAGGGGCCAACGTC.

As concerns this clone: The CDR3 is cut off 3 residues early in the read; its end comes from the germline J gene. The chain combines TRBV19 with TRBJ2-3; 8 nucleotides match TRBD1. This CDR3 contains 14 residues. The germline V gene has CDR1 LNHDA and CDR2 SQIVND (reference sequence). Partial CDR3 DNA: TGTGCCAGTAGTATCGGGACAGGCAATCAGCCG. It codes for CASSIGTGNQP. The CDR3 in full is CASSIGTGNQPQYF.